The text below deals with one T cell receptor (beta chain). Compared with germline, one end of the junction differs, possibly owing to a read error. Profiling relied on immunoSEQ multiplex PCR, and the TCRdb table lists in-frame clones only, not all of them. This table holds fewer than 7,500 clones, around 72% found once. The data were obtained in a study of T cell repertoires in ileal Crohn's disease. The wider study: Biopsies at the proximal margin of the resected specimen form MI samples.

The sample's time point: proximal margin of the surgical specimen (macroscopically non-inflamed). CDR1 ENHRY and CDR2 SYGVKD come from the germline V gene. The CDR3 loop spans 16 amino acids. The chain uses TRBV10-3 and TRBJ2-1, with 13 bases fitting TRBD2. The clonotype originates from an adult with Crohn's disease. The sequenced material came from ileal tissue. CDR3 amino acids: CASSDSTSGGHNEQFF. CDR3 in DNA: TGTGCCAGCAGTGACTCGACTAGCGGGGGGCACAATGAGCAGTTCTTC.